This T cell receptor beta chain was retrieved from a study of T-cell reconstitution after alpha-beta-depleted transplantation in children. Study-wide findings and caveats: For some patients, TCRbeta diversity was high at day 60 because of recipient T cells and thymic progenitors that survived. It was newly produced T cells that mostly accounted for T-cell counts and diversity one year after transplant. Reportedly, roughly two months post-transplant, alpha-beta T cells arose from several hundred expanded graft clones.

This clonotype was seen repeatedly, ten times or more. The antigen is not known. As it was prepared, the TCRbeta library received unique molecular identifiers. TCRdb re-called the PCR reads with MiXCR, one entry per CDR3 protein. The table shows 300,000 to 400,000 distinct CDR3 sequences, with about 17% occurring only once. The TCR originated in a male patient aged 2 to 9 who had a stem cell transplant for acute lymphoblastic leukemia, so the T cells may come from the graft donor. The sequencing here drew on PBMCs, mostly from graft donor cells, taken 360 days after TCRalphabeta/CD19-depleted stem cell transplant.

The CDR3 DNA is TGTGCCAGCAGCTTTAATAGCGGGAGTAACAATGAGCAGTTCTTC. Translating it yields CASSFNSGSNNEQFF. This chain links TRBV7-3 with TRBJ2-1, with TRBD2 identical over 9 bases. The CDR3 has 15 amino acids. The germline CDR1 and CDR2 sequences are SGHTA and FQGTGA. Trimming took 3 bases from V and 5 from J; bases not matched to a gene: 5.